A selection of T cell receptor beta chains follows, all from one sample in a study of T cell clones after liver transplantation. The data were produced by immunoSEQ multiplex PCR, yet TCRdb's version contains in-frame clones alone and is incomplete. The repertoire holds fewer than 25,000 clones, with about 93% as singletons. The specimen was CD8+ T cells from blood, collected less than 27 months after liver transplant. The receptor set was obtained from a human patient who received a liver transplant. Some T cells could come from the graft donor. Each CDR3 is given with its conserved first and last residue. A D gene is named only where the DNA matches it firmly. The listing skips clone size in some rows; elsewhere it reads once, few, many or a size class.

v_gene	d_gene	j_gene	len	abundance	CDR3aa	CDR3nt
TRBV19	-	TRBJ1-5	15	once	CASRWGLGSNQPQHF	TGTGCCAGTAGATGGGGGTTGGGGAGCAATCAGCCCCAGCATTTT
TRBV27	TRBD2	TRBJ2-1	15	-	CASSKPGLAGVEQFF	TGTGCCAGCAGTAAACCGGGACTAGCGGGAGTTGAGCAGTTCTTC
TRBV14	TRBD2	TRBJ2-1	16	-	CASSQGLLAGGHEQFF	TGTGCCAGCAGCCAAGGTCTGCTAGCGGGAGGGCACGAGCAGTTCTTC
TRBV28	-	TRBJ2-5	14	-	CASSFLVESGTQYF	TGTGCCAGCAGTTTTCTGGTGGAGTCTGGGACCCAGTACTTC
TRBV2	-	TRBJ1-1	15	-	CASSVGGLLNTEAFF	TGTGCCAGCAGTGTCGGGGGGCTCCTGAACACTGAAGCTTTCTTT
TRBV4-1	-	TRBJ1-2	17	-	CASRSSSGTGEVYGYTF	TGCGCCAGCAGGTCTTCATCGGGGACGGGGGAGGTCTATGGCTACACCTTC
TRBV9	TRBD2	TRBJ2-2	15	-	CASTSGRGWTGELFF	TGTGCCAGTACTAGCGGGAGGGGTTGGACCGGGGAGCTGTTTTTT
TRBV28	TRBD2	TRBJ2-3	16	-	CASSPGTSGRGDTQYF	TGTGCCAGCAGTCCCGGGACTAGCGGGAGGGGAGATACGCAGTATTTT
TRBV28	TRBD1	TRBJ2-7	15	once	CASSILRGLAYEQYF	TGTGCCAGCAGCATACTCAGGGGGCTGGCGTACGAGCAGTACTTC
TRBV19	TRBD1	TRBJ2-3	15	-	CASSHRDRDADTQYF	TGTGCCAGTAGTCACCGGGACAGGGATGCAGATACGCAGTATTTT
TRBV4-3	TRBD1	TRBJ1-1	15	-	CASSQDGTANTEAFF	TGCGCCAGCAGCCAAGATGGGACAGCGAACACTGAAGCTTTCTTT
TRBV7-8	-	TRBJ1-1	14	-	CASSLGPGATEAFF	TGTGCCAGCAGCTTAGGACCGGGAGCCACTGAAGCTTTCTTT
TRBV28	-	TRBJ2-2	13	-	CASLARGTGELFF	TGTGCCAGCTTAGCTCGAGGGACCGGGGAGCTGTTTTTT
TRBV2	-	TRBJ1-5	13	once	CASSVTDYQPQHF	TGTGCCAGCAGTGTTACGGACTATCAGCCCCAGCATTTT
TRBV18	TRBD2	TRBJ2-7	15	-	CASSGERLAGFEQYF	TGTGCCAGCTCGGGGGAAAGACTAGCGGGATTCGAGCAGTACTTC
TRBV13	-	TRBJ2-3	12	-	CASSFGTDTQYF	TGTGCCAGCAGCTTCGGCACAGATACGCAGTATTTT
TRBV18	-	TRBJ2-7	14	-	CASSPRGTTYEQYF	TGTGCCAGCTCACCAAGAGGGACAACCTACGAGCAGTACTTC
TRBV9	TRBD1	TRBJ2-3	15	once	CASSPYRQGADTQYF	TGTGCCAGCAGCCCTTACAGACAGGGGGCAGATACGCAGTATTTT
TRBV4-2	TRBD2	TRBJ2-7	15	-	CASSQETSGSYEQYF	TGTGCCAGCAGCCAAGAAACTAGCGGGAGTTACGAGCAGTACTTC